One T cell receptor (beta chain) is described in this entry. This clonotype was seen only once. This clone's antigen is unknown. At one end the junction does not follow the germline gene, possibly because of a read error. These data come from a study of T cells in Graves' hyperthyroidism and ophthalmopathy (dated 2019 in TCRdb). In the study overall: A discovery cohort of approximately 97 patients, about 43 with Graves' ophthalmopathy and 55 to 60 with stable Graves' hyperthyroidism, was used to find distinguishing TCR V-J signatures. Prospective prediction of ophthalmopathy was tested in an independent validation cohort consisting of roughly 19 hyperthyroidism patients and approximately 16 patients who later progressed to ophthalmopathy. The paper reports TCR Vbeta CDR3 sequencing of over 130 peripheral blood samples: 43 ophthalmopathy, some 80 hyperthyroidism and around 17 progressor patients. Following sampling, methimazole starting at 30 mg daily was given to hyperthyroidism patients, and high-dose intravenous methylprednisolone was given to ophthalmopathy patients. In about 6 Graves' hyperthyroidism patients, the study also compared T-cell repertoires from thyroid tissue with T-cell repertoires from blood. For training and testing, the 100 or so patients in the discovery cohort were randomly divided in a 7:3 ratio.

The CDR3 spans 12 residues, from the cysteine through the phenylalanine. The DNA shown is the 36-base CDR3, in frame from base 1. CDR1 SQVTM and CDR2 ANQGSEA are derived from the germline V gene. The TCR beta CDR3 regions were amplified from RNA transcripts. For the first round of RT-PCR on the TCR CDR3, the HTBI primer set was used together with the Qiagen OneStep RT-PCR kit. Libraries were constructed in a second round of multiplex PCR, after which size selection and purification were performed. The libraries were sequenced on an Illumina HiSeq2000 using paired-end 100 bp reads. Concerning the study's data processing: Raw data were processed with SOAPnuke, discarding reads with adapters, uncalled bases, mean Phred below 15, or no exact constant-primer or identifier match. COPE v1.2.5 was used to merge the high-quality paired reads, and each unique nucleotide sequence was defined as a clonotype. Clonotypes were aligned to IMGT TRBV, TRBD and TRBJ reference segments using MiTCR v1.1. Analysis was restricted to V-J combinations with a frequency above 0.0001, which covered 99% to 99.2% of repertoires. The TCS score was defined as the ratio of F50 (clonal expansion) to E x V (chaos), calculated using BLOSUM62-based TCRdist between CDR3 peptides within each V-J. Welch's t-statistics and random forest reduced fewer than 550 V-J features to 13, which were used in a naive Bayes classifier (R e1071). Thyroid-blood repertoire similarity was quantified with the Morisita-Horn index. The raw public reads went through TCRdb reprocessing: fastp at Q25, MiXCR clone calling, in-frame beta chains kept. Each entry is one CDR3 protein sequence, shown with its most common DNA and genes. TCRdb, not the original authors, processed these V and J calls. The sample yields 540,000 or so distinct CDR3 sequences; roughly 50% were counted once. In total, the top ten clones hold around 17% of the sample.

The study excluded patients with uncontrolled infections, other autoimmune diseases, pregnancy or lactation. Diagnoses were established on the basis of clinical symptoms, serum thyroxine and TRAb, thyroid ultrasound, and orbital computed tomography. Total RNA was extracted using Trizol reagent, and RNA quality was assessed on an Agilent 2100 Bioanalyzer. Overall results and qualifications from the work: In validation, progression to ophthalmopathy was predicted by the model with 65% to 71% sensitivity and roughly 76% specificity, a median of 6.5 months before onset. Blood samples also contained most of the expanded thyroid clonotypes (frequency above 0.001), which suggests that blood repertoires may reflect thyroid immune responses. Ophthalmopathy was separated from stable hyperthyroidism by a 13 V-J signature model, with approximately 89% sensitivity and roughly 81% specificity obtained in cross-validation and 80%/75% obtained in testing. Sample size was not statistically predetermined, and blinding of investigators to group allocation was not performed.

The chain is made from TRBV29-1 and TRBJ1-2; a stretch of 8 junction bases matches TRBD1. Source material: peripheral blood or thyroid tissue (not recorded which). The sequence was collected from an adult woman with Graves' disease, either hyperthyroidism or ophthalmopathy (not recorded which). The DNA reads as follows: TGCAGCGCCCTAGGGCAGGGGGCCAGCTACGCCTTC. It encodes CSALGQGASYAF. Here the CDR3 is joined to the reference TRBV29-1 and TRBJ1-2 genes, and the full variable domain is: SAVISQKPSRDICQRGTSLTIQCQVDSQVTMMFWYRQQPGQSLTLIATANQGSEATYESGFVIDKFPISRPNLTFSTLTVSNMSPEDSSIYLCSALGQGASYAFGSGTRLTVV.